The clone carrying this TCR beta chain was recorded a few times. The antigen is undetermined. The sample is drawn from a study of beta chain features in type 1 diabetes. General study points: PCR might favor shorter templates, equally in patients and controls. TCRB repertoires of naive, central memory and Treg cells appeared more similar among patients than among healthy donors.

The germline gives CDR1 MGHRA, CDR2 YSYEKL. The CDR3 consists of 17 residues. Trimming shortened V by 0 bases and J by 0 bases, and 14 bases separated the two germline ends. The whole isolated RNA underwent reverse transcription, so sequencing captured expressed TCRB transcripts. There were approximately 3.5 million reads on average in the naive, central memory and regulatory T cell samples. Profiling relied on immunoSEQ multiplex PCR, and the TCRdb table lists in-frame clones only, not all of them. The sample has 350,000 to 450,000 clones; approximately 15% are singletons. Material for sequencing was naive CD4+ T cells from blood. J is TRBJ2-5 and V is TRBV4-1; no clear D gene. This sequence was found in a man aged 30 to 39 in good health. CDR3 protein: CASSQEGLTWYQETQYF. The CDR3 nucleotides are TGCGCCAGCAGCCAAGAAGGGCTGACCTGGTACCAAGAGACCCAGTACTTC.